This TCR beta chain was recorded in a study of T-cell memory formation after mild COVID-19. Study-wide context: For the most part, TCR clusters were specific to one donor. Findings and caveats of the study: Memory cells collected pre-infection included some clones that later responded, suggesting cross-reactive memory joined. Clones that shrank (day 15 to 85) were balanced CD4/CD8, whereas later expanders leaned CD4+.

There are 13 residues in the CDR3. V was shortened by 7 bases and J by 1 base, with 9 bases between the two germline ends. Germline V gene data show CDR1 as MNHEY and CDR2 as SVGAGI. Comments on this clonotype: Its antigen is not known.

Constant-segment primers were used for 5'RACE, and the resulting TCR alpha and TCR beta cDNA libraries carried sample barcodes and UMIs. TCRdb recomputed calls from the 5' RACE reads with MiXCR, one row per CDR3 protein. Here the sample spans 350,000 to 450,000 distinct CDR3 sequences, 15% to 25% being singletons. This TCR was recovered from an adult woman who had mild COVID-19 (a few samples of this study predate the infection). Cell type and time point are not known. The chain carries TRBV6-5 and TRBJ2-3; no definite D call. Sequenced sample: PBMCs or a T cell subset sorted from them (not recorded which). CDR3 in amino acids: CASIAVGTDTQYF. The CDR3, as DNA: TGTGCCAGCATCGCGGTGGGCACAGATACGCAGTATTTT.